Described below is a single T cell receptor (beta chain) sequence and its context. Its target is unknown. The sample originates from a study of monozygotic twins with inflammatory bowel disease. Study findings and constraints: Immunosuppressive treatments differing between patients may have added repertoire variability. Among twins, concordant and discordant pairs did not differ in repertoire similarity, possibly from limited power.

Input per TCR library consisted of about 3.5 ug of total RNA. Researchers generated cDNA in eight separate reactions per sample. TCRdb reprocessed the 5' RACE reads and stores each CDR3 protein as one record, lacking DNA. This table holds about 99,000 distinct CDR3 sequences. Germline loops: CDR1 MNHEY, CDR2 SVGAGI. The CDR3 has 15 residues. Material for sequencing was blood. This chain connects TRBV6-5 to TRBJ2-3; the TCRdb call, TRBD1, lacks DNA for checking. This TCR was sampled from a human donor with ulcerative colitis or Crohn's disease, or a healthy co-twin of an affected twin (not recorded which). This CDR3 reads CASSLTGGNTDTQYF.